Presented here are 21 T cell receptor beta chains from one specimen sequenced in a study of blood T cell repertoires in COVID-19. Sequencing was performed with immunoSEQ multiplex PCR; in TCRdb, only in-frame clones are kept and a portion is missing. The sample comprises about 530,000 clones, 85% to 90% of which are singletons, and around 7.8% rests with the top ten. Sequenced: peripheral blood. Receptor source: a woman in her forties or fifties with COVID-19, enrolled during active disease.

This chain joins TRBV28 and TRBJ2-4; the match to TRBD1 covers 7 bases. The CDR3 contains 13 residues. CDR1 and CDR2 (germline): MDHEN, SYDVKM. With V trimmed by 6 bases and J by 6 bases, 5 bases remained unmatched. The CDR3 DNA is TGTGCCAGCAGGGACAGGTCCATAAACATTCAGTACTTC. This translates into CASRDRSINIQYF.

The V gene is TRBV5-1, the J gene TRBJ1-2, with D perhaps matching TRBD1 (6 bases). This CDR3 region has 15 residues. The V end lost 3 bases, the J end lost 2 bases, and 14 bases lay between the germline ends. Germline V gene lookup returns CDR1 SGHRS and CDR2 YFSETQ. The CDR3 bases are TGCGCCAGCAGCTCGGACAGACCCTTGAACTATGGCTACACCTTC. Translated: CASSSDRPLNYGYTF.

The chain's CDR3 is CASSQGTGGTEAFF. The DNA for the CDR3 is TGTGCCAGCAGCCAAGGGACAGGGGGCACTGAAGCTTTCTTT. This chain joins TRBV3-1 (or the pseudogene TRBV3-2) and TRBJ1-1, with 10 bases that match TRBD1. J was trimmed by 4 bases and V by 1 base; bases with no gene match: 0. Germline V gene sequence: CDR1 LGHDT, CDR2 YNNKEL (reference sequence). The CDR3 spans 14 residues.

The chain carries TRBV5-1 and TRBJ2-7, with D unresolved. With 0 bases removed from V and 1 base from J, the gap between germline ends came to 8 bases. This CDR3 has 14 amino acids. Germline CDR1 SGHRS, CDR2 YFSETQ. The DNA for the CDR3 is TGCGCCAGCAGCTTGGCCGTAGAGTCCTACGAGCAGTACTTC. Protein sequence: CASSLAVESYEQYF.

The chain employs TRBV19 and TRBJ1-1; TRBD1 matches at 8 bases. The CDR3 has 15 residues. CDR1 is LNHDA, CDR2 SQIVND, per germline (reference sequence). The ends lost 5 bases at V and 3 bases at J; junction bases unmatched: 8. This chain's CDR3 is CASSFGQGGDTEAFF. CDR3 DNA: TGTGCCAGTAGTTTCGGACAGGGTGGAGACACTGAAGCTTTCTTT.

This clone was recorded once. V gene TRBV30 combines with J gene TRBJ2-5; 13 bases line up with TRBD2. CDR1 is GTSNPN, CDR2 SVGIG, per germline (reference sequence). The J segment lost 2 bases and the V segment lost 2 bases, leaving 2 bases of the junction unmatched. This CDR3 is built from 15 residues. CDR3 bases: TGTGCCTGGAGTTCGGGACTAGCGGGGCAAGAGACCCAGTACTTC. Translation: CAWSSGLAGQETQYF.

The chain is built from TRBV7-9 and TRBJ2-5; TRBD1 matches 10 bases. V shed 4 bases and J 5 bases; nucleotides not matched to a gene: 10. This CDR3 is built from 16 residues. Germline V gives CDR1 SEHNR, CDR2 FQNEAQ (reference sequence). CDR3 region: CASSSPGTGDLETQYF. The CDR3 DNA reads TGTGCCAGCAGCTCCCCCGGGACAGGGGACTTGGAGACCCAGTACTTC.

In nucleotides, the CDR3 is TGTGCCAGCAGTTACGGGACAGGTCTCTCTGGAAACACCATATATTTT. Its protein is CASSYGTGLSGNTIYF. The chain joins TRBV6-5 to TRBJ1-3; 8 positions match TRBD1. The length of the CDR3 is 16 residues. V gave up 2 bases and J gave up 0 bases; unmatched junction bases: 3. CDR1 and CDR2 (germline): MNHEY, SVGAGI.

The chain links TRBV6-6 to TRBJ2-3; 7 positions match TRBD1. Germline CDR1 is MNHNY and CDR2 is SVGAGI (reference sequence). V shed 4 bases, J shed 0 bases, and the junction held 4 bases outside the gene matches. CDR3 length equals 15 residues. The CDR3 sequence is CASSSRTGSTDTQYF. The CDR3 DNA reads TGTGCCAGCAGTTCCCGGACAGGTAGCACAGATACGCAGTATTTT.

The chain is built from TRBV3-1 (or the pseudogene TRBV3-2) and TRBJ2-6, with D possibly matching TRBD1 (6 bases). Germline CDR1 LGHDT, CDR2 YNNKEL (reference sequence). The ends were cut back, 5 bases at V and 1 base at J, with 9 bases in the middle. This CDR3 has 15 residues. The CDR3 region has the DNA TGTGCCAGCAGCAACAGGGCTTCTGGGGCCAACGTCCTGACTTTC. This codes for CASSNRASGANVLTF.

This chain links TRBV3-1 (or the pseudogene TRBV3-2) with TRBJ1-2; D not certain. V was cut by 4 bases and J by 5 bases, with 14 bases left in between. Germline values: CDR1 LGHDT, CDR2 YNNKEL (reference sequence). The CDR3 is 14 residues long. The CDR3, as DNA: TGTGCCAGCAGCCCCCGTGAGGGTGGATATGGCTACACCTTC. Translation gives CASSPREGGYGYTF.

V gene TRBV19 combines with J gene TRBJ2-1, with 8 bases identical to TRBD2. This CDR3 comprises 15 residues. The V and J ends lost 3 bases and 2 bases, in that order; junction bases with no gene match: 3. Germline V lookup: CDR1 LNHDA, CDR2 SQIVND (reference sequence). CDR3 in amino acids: CASSMAGGAYNEQFF. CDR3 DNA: TGTGCCAGTAGTATGGCCGGGGGGGCCTACAATGAGCAGTTCTTC. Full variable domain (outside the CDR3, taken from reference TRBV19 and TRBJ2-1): DGGITQSPKYLFRKEGQNVTLSCEQNLNHDAMYWYRQDPGQGLRLIYYSQIVNDFQKGDIAEGYSVSREKKESFPLTVTSAQKNPTAFYLCASSMAGGAYNEQFFGPGTRLTVL.

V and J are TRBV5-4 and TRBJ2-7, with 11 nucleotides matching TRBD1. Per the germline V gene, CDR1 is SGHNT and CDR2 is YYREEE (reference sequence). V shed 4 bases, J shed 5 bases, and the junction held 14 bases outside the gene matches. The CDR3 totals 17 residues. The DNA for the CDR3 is TGTGCCAGCAGCCCGCGCCTCTGGGACAGGGGGGTGGACGAGCAGTACTTC. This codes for CASSPRLWDRGVDEQYF.

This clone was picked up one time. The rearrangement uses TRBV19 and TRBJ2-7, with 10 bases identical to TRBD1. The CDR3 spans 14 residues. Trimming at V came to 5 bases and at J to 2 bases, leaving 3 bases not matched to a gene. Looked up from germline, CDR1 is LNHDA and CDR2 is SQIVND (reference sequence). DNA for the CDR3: TGTGCCAGTAGTGGAGGGACAGGGGCCTACGAGCAGTACTTC. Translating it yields CASSGGTGAYEQYF.

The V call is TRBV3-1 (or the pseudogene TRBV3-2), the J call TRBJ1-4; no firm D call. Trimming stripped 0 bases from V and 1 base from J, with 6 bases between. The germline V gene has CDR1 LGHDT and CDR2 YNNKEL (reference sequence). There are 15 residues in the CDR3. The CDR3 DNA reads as TGTGCCAGCAGCCAAGAACTACGAACTAATGAAAAACTGTTTTTT. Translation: CASSQELRTNEKLFF.

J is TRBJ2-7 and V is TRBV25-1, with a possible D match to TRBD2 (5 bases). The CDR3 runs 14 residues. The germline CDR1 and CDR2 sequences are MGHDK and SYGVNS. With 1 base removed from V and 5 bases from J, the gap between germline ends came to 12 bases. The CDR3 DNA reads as TGTGCCAGCAGTGAATTTAGGGCAGCGGACGAGCAGTACTTC. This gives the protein CASSEFRAADEQYF.

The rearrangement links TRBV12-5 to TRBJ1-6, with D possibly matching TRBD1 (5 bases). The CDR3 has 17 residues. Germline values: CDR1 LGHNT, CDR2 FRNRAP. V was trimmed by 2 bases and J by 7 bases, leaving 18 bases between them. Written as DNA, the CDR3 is TGTGCTAGTGGTTTGTCAGCAGCGGGGCTCTGGAATTCACCCCTCCACTTT. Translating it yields CASGLSAAGLWNSPLHF.

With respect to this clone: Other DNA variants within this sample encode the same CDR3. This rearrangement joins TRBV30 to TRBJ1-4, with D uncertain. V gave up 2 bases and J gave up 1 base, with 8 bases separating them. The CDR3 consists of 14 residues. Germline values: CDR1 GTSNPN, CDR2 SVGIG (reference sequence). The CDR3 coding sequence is TGTGCCTGGAGTAGACGGGGAACTAATGAAAAACTGTTTTTT. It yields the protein CAWSRRGTNEKLFF.

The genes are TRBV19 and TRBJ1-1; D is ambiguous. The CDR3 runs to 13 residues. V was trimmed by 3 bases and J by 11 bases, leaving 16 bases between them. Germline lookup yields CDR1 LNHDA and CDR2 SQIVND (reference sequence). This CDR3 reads CASSMIGLPRAFF. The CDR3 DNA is TGTGCCAGTAGTATGATTGGGCTCCCCCGGGCTTTCTTT.

Written as DNA, the CDR3 is TGCGCCAGCAGTGCGGAGAGGGGCACAGATACGCAGTATTTT. Protein sequence: CASSAERGTDTQYF. The chain has TRBV10-1 and TRBJ2-3; perhaps TRBD2 as D (5 bases). V was trimmed by 4 bases and J by 1 base, leaving 9 bases between them. Germline lookup yields CDR1 WNHNN and CDR2 SYGVQD (reference sequence). The length of the CDR3 is 14 residues.

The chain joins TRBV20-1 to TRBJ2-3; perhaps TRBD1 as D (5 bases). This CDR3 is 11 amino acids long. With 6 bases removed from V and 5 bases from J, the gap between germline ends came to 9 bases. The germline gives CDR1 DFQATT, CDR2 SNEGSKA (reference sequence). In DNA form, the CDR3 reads TGCAGTGCGGGGCGGTTAGATACGCAGTATTTT. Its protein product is CSAGRLDTQYF.